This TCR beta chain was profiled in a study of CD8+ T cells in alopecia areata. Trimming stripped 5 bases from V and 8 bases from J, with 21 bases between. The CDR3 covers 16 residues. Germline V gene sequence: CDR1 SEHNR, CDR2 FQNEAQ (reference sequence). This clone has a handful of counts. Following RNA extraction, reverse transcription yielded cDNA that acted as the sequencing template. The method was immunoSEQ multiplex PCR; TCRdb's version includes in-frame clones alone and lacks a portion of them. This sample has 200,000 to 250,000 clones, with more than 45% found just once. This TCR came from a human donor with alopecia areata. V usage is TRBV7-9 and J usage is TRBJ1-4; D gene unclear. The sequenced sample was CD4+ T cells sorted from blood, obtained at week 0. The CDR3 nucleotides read TGTGCCAGCAGCCCCCCGACGGGGAGGGTTGAGGAAAAACTGTTTTTT. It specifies CASSPPTGRVEEKLFF.